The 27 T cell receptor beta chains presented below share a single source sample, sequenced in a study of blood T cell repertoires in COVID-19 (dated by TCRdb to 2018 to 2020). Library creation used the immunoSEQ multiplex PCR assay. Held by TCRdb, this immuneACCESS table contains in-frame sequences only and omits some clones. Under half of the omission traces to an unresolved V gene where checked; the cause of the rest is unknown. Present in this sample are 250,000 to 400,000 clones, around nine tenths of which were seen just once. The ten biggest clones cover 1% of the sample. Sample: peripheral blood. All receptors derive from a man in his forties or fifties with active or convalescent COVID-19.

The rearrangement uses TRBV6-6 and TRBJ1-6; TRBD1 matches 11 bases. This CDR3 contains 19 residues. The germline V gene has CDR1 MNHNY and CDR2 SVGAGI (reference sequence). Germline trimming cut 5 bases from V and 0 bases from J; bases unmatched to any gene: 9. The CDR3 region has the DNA TGTGCCAGCAGTCGCGGGGGGACAGGGGGGCTCTCCTATAATTCACCCCTCCACTTT. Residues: CASSRGGTGGLSYNSPLHF.

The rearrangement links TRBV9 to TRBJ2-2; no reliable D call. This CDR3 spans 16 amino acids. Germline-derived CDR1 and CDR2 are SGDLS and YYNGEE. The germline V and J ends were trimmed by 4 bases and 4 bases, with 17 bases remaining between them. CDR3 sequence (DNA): TGTGCCAGCAGCCCACAAGGCCTAGGTGTCACCGGGGAGCTGTTTTTT. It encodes CASSPQGLGVTGELFF.

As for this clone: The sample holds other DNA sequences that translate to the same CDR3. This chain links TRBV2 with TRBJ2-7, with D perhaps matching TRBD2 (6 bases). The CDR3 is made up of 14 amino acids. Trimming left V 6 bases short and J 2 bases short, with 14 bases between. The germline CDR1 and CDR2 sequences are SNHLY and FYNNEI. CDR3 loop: CASRSGTGAYEQYF. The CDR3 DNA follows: TGTGCCAGCAGGTCCGGGACGGGGGCCTACGAGCAGTACTTC.

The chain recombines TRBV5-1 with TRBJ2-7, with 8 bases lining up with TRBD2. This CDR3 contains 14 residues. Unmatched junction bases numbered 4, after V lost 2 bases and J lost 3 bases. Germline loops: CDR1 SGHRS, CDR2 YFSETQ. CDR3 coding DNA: TGCGCCAGCAGCTTTACTAGCGGTAACTACGAGCAGTACTTC. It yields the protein CASSFTSGNYEQYF.

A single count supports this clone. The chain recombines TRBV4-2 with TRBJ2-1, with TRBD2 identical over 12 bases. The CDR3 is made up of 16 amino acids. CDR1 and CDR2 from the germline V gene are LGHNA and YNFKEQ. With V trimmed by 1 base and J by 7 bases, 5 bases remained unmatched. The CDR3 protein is CASSQVLAGGLNEQFF. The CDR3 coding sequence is TGTGCCAGCAGCCAAGTTCTAGCGGGGGGGCTTAATGAGCAGTTCTTC.

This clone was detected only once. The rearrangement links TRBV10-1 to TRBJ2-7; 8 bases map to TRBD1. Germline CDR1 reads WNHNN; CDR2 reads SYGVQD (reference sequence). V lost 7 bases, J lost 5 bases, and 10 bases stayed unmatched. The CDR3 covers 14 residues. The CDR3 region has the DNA TGCGCCAGCACTAGACAGGGGAGGTGGGACGAGCAGTACTTC. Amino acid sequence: CASTRQGRWDEQYF.

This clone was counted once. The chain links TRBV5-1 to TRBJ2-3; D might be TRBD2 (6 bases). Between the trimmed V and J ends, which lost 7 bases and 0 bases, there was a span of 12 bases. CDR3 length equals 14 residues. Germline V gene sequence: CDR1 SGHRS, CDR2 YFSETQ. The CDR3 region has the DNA TGCGCCAGCCTGCGGGGAGGAAGCACAGATACGCAGTATTTT. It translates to CASLRGGSTDTQYF.

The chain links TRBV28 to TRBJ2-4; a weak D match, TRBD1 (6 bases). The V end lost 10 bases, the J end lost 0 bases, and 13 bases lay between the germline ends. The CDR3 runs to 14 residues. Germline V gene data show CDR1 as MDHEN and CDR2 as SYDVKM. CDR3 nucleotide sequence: TGTGCCATCAAGACAGGACTAGCCAAAAACATTCAGTACTTC. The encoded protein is CAIKTGLAKNIQYF.

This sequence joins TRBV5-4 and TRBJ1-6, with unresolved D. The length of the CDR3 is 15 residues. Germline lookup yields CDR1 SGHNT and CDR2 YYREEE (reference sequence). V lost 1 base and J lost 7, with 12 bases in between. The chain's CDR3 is CASSLTGAGNSPLHF. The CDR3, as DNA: TGTGCCAGCAGCTTGACGGGCGCGGGAAATTCACCCCTCCACTTT.

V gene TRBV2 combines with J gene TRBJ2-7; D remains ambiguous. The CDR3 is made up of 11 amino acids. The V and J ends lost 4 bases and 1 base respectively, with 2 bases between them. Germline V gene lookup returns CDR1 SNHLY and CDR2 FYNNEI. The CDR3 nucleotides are TGTGCCAGCAGTGCTTCCTACGAGCAGTACTTC. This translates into CASSASYEQYF.

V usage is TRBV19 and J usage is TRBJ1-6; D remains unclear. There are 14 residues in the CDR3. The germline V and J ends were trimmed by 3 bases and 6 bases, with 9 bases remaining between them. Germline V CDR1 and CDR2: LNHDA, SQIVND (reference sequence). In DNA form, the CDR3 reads TGTGCCAGTAGTATCGGGAAAACTAATTCACCCCTCCACTTT. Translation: CASSIGKTNSPLHF.

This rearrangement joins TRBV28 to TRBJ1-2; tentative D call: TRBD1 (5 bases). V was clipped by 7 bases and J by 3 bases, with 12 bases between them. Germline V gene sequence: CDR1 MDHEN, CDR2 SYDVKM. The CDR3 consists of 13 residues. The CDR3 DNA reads TGTGCCAGCAAACTGGTGACAGACTATGGCTACACCTTC. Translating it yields CASKLVTDYGYTF.

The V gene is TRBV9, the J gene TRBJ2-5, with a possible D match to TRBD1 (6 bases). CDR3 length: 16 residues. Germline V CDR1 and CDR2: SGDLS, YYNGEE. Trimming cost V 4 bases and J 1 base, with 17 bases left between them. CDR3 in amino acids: CASSRGRQLLQETQYF. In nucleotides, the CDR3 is TGTGCCAGCAGCAGGGGGAGACAGCTCCTCCAAGAGACCCAGTACTTC. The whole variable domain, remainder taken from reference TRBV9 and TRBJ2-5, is DSGVTQTPKHLITATGQRVTLRCSPRSGDLSVYWYQQSLDQGLQFLIQYYNGEERAKGNILERFSAQQFPDLHSELNLSSLELGDSALYFCASSRGRQLLQETQYFGPGTRLLVL.

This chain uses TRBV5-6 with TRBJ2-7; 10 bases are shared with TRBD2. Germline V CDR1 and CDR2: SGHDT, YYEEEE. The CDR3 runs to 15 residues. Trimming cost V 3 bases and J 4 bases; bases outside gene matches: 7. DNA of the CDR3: TGTGCCAGCAGCTCGTCTAGCGGGAGTCGGTACGAGCAGTACTTC. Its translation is CASSSSSGSRYEQYF. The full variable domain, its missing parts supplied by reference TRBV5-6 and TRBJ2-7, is DAGVTQSPTHLIKTRGQQVTLRCSPKSGHDTVSWYQQALGQGPQFIFQYYEEEERQRGNFPDRFSGHQFPNYSSELNVNALLLGDSALYLCASSSSSGSRYEQYFGPGTRLTVT.

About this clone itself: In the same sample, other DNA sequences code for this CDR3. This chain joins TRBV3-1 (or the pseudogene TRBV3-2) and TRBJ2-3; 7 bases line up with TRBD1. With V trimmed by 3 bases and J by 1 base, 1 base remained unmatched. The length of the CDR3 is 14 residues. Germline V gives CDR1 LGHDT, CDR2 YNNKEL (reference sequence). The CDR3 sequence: CASSQGTGTDTQYF. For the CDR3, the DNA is TGTGCCAGCAGCCAGGGGACAGGCACAGATACGCAGTATTTT.

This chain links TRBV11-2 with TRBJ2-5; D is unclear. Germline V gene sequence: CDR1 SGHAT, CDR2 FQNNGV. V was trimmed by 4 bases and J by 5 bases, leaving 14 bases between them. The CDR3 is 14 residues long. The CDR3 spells CASSSSEVGETQYF. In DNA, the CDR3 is TGTGCCAGCAGCTCGAGCGAGGTCGGGGAGACCCAGTACTTC.

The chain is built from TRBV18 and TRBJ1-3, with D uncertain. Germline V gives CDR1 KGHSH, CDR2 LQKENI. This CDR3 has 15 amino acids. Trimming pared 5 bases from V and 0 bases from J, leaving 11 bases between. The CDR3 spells CASSIEAASGNTIYF. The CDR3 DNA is TGTGCCAGCTCAATAGAGGCTGCCTCTGGAAACACCATATATTTT.

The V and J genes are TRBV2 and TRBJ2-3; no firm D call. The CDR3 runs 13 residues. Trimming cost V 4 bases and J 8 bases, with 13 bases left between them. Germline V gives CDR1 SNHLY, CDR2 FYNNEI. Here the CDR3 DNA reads TGTGCCAGCAGTGTTTACGTCGAGTTTACGCAGTATTTT. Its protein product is CASSVYVEFTQYF. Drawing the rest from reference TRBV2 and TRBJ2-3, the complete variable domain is EPEVTQTPSHQVTQMGQEVILRCVPISNHLYFYWYRQILGQKVEFLVSFYNNEISEKSEIFDDQFSVERPDGSNFTLKIRSTKLEDSAMYFCASSVYVEFTQYFGPGTRLTVL.

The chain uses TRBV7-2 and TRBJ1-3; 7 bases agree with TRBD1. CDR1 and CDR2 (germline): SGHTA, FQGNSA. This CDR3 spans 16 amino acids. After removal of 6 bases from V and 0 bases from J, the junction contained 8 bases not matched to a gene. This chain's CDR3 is CASSRGTDTSGNTIYF. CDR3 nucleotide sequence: TGTGCCAGCAGTCGTGGGACAGACACCTCTGGAAACACCATATATTTT.

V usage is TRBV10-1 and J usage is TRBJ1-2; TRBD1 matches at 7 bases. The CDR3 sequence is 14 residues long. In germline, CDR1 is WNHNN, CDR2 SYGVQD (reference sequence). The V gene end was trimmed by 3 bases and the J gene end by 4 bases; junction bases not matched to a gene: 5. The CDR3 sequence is CASSDGDSVYGYTF. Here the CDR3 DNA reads TGCGCCAGCAGTGATGGGGACAGCGTCTATGGCTACACCTTC.

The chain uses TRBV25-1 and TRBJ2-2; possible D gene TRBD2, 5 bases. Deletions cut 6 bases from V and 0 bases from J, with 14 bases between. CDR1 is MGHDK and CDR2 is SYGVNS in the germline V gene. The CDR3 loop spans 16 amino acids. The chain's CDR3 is CASSSSEGSNTGELFF. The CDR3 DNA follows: TGTGCCAGCAGCTCTTCTGAGGGTTCGAACACCGGGGAGCTGTTTTTT.

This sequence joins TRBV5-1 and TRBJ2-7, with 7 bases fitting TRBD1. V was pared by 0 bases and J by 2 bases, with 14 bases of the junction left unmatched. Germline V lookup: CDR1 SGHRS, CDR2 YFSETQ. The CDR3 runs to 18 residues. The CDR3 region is CASSLADLARDRAYEQYF. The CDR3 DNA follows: TGCGCCAGCAGCTTGGCCGACCTGGCCCGGGACAGAGCCTACGAGCAGTACTTC. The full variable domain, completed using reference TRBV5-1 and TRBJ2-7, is KAGVTQTPRYLIKTRGQQVTLSCSPISGHRSVSWYQQTPGQGLQFLFEYFSETQRNKGNFPGRFSGRQFSNSRSEMNVSTLELGDSALYLCASSLADLARDRAYEQYFGPGTRLTVT.

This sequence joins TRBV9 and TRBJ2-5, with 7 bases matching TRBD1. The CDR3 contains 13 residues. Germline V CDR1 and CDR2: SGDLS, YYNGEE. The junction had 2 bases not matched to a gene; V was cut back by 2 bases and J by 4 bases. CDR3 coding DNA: TGTGCCAGCAGCGTGGGACAGAGAGAGACCCAGTACTTC. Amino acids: CASSVGQRETQYF. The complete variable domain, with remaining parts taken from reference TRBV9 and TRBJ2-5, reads DSGVTQTPKHLITATGQRVTLRCSPRSGDLSVYWYQQSLDQGLQFLIQYYNGEERAKGNILERFSAQQFPDLHSELNLSSLELGDSALYFCASSVGQRETQYFGPGTRLLVL.

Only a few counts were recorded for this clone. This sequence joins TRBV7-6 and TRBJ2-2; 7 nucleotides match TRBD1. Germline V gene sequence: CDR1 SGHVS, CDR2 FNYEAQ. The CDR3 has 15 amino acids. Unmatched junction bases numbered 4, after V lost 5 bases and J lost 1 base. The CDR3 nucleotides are TGTGCCAGCAGCGTGAGGACAGGGAACACCGGGGAGCTGTTTTTT. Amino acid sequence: CASSVRTGNTGELFF. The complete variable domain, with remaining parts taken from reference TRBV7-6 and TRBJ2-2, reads GAGVSQSPRYKVTKRGQDVALRCDPISGHVSLYWYRQALGQGPEFLTYFNYEAQQDKSGLPNDRFSAERPEGSISTLTIQRTEQRDSAMYRCASSVRTGNTGELFFGEGSRLTVL.

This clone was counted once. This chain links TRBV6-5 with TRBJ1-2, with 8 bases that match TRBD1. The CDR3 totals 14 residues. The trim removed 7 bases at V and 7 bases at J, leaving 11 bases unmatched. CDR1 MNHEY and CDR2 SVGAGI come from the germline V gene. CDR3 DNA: TGTGCCAGCACCGGGAACAGGGGGGTTAGTGGCTACACCTTC. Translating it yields CASTGNRGVSGYTF.

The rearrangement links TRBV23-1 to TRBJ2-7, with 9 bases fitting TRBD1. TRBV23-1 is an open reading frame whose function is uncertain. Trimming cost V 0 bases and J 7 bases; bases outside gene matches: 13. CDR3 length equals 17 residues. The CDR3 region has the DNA TGCGCCAGCAGTCAATCGATCGGGGACAGGGAGCACCAAGAGCAGTACTTC. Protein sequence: CASSQSIGDREHQEQYF.

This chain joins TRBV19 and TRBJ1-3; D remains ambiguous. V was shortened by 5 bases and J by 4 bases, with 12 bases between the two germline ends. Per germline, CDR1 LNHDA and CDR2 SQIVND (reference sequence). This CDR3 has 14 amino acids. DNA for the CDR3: TGTGCCAGTAGTCTGGAGGTTCGGGGAAACACCATATATTTT. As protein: CASSLEVRGNTIYF.